These 30 T cell receptor beta chains share one sample of origin, sequenced in a study of T-cell reconstitution after alpha-beta-depleted transplantation in children. Researchers prepared the TCRbeta library using unique molecular identifiers, the study reports. From the PCR reads, TCRdb called clonotypes with MiXCR, one entry per CDR3 protein. The repertoire holds some 840,000 distinct CDR3 sequences, 15% to 20% seen once, with approximately 4.5% in the top ten. Material: PBMCs, mostly from graft donor cells, obtained 360 days after TCRalphabeta/CD19-depleted stem cell transplant. Receptors were obtained from a male patient between 10 and 17 years old who had a stem cell transplant for acute lymphoblastic leukemia, so the T cells may come from the graft donor.

CDR3 sequence (DNA): TGTGCCAGCAGTCCCTACCTAGCGGGACCCTCCCGGGATACGCAGTATTTT. Amino acids: CASSPYLAGPSRDTQYF. The chain employs TRBV27 and TRBJ2-3; TRBD2 aligns across 9 bases. This CDR3 comprises 17 residues. Germline V lookup: CDR1 MNHEY, CDR2 SMNVEV (reference sequence). The ends lost 5 bases at V and 6 bases at J; junction bases unmatched: 15.

This clonotype was counted a few times. One junction end disagrees with the germline gene, perhaps due to a read error. This sequence joins TRBV2 and TRBJ2-4; TRBD2 matches at 7 bases. The CDR3 is made up of 11 amino acids. The germline gives CDR1 SNHLY, CDR2 FYNNEI. The CDR3 nucleotides read TGTGCCAGCACAGTGGGACTAAATGTTGCATTC. It encodes CASTVGLNVAF.

This clonotype was counted a few times. The chain links TRBV4-1 to TRBJ2-1, with 13 nucleotides matching TRBD2. V shed 4 bases, J shed 6 bases, and the junction held 6 bases outside the gene matches. The CDR3 loop spans 16 amino acids. Germline V gives CDR1 MGHRA, CDR2 YSYEKL. Here the CDR3 reads CASSPWTSGRSNEQFF. In nucleotides, the CDR3 is TGCGCCAGCAGCCCTTGGACTAGCGGGAGAAGCAATGAGCAGTTCTTC.

The chain carries TRBV7-8 and TRBJ2-5, with TRBD2 matching over 12 bases. V lost 7 bases and J lost 3; bases outside the gene matches: 12. CDR1 is SGHVS, CDR2 FQNEAQ, per germline. The CDR3 has 17 amino acids. The CDR3 spells CASTLPGLAGLKETQYF. The CDR3 region has the DNA TGTGCCAGCACCCTACCGGGACTAGCGGGCCTCAAAGAGACCCAGTACTTC.

This clonotype was detected a few times. The rearrangement uses TRBV7-3 and TRBJ2-3; 7 bases are a match to TRBD2. The J segment lost 4 bases and the V segment lost 5 bases, leaving 6 bases of the junction unmatched. This CDR3 is 14 amino acids long. CDR1 is SGHTA and CDR2 is FQGTGA in the germline V gene. CDR3 loop: CASSPTSPPDTQYF. The CDR3 bases are TGTGCCAGCAGCCCGACTAGCCCGCCAGATACGCAGTATTTT.

Here the CDR3 DNA reads TGTGCCAGCAGCGTAGAGCAGAGCTCCTACAATGAGCAGTTCTTC. Amino acid sequence: CASSVEQSSYNEQFF. The chain combines TRBV9 with TRBJ2-1; D unclear. V was cut by 0 bases and J by 0 bases, with 7 bases left in between. This CDR3 is built from 15 residues. CDR1 is SGDLS, CDR2 YYNGEE, per germline.

V is TRBV9 and J is TRBJ2-3; D is possibly TRBD2 (7 bases). V was cut by 4 bases and J by 5 bases, with 20 bases left in between. The CDR3 runs 16 residues. CDR1 and CDR2 (germline): SGDLS, YYNGEE. DNA of the CDR3: TGTGCCAGCAGCCTCAGCGGGACAACCTCGGGAGATACGCAGTATTTT. Translation: CASSLSGTTSGDTQYF.

The rearrangement uses TRBV11-2 and TRBJ2-7, with D possibly matching TRBD1 (6 bases). The CDR3 has 17 residues. Trimming shortened V by 1 base and J by 13 bases, and 29 bases separated the two germline ends. Looked up from germline, CDR1 is SGHAT and CDR2 is FQNNGV. The CDR3 DNA reads TGTGCCAGCAGCTTAGGAGGGGGAGTCCTCATACCGAGAGCCTGTTACTTC. It is translated as CASSLGGGVLIPRACYF. Together with reference TRBV11-2 and TRBJ2-7, the CDR3 gives the full variable domain: EAGVAQSPRYKIIEKRQSVAFWCNPISGHATLYWYQQILGQGPKLLIQFQNNGVVDDSQLPKDRFSAERLKGVDSTLKIQPAKLEDSAVYLCASSLGGGVLIPRACYFGPGTRLTVT.

This clonotype was counted between two and nine times. The chain joins TRBV7-3 to TRBJ1-3, with no clear D. V gave up 5 bases and J gave up 1 base, with 6 bases separating them. CDR1 and CDR2 from the germline V gene are SGHTA and FQGTGA. The CDR3 length is 13 residues. The CDR3 DNA sequence: TGTGCCAGCAGCACCGTTTCTGGAAACACCATATATTTT. Encoded protein: CASSTVSGNTIYF.

The gene calls are TRBV7-3 and TRBJ2-7; D is uncertain. Germline CDR1 and CDR2: SGHTA and FQGTGA. CDR3 length: 16 residues. Trimming stripped 5 bases from V and 4 bases from J, with 21 bases between. CDR3 in DNA: TGTGCCAGCAGCCCAGAAGTGGTGAGGAGTGGGTACGAGCAGTACTTC. Its translation: CASSPEVVRSGYEQYF.

This clonotype was picked up many times. The chain has TRBV7-8 and TRBJ2-7; D uncertain. Germline CDR1 is SGHVS and CDR2 is FQNEAQ. Trimming stripped 4 bases from V and 10 bases from J, with 14 bases between. The CDR3 sequence is 12 residues long. The DNA for the CDR3 is TGTGCCAGCAGCTCATCTGAGTTCCTACAGTACTTC. This translates into CASSSSEFLQYF.

The chain links TRBV18 to TRBJ2-7, with D possibly TRBD2 on 6 matching bases. CDR3 size: 15 residues. In germline, CDR1 is KGHSH, CDR2 LQKENI. V gave up 6 bases and J gave up 0 bases, with 15 bases separating them. CDR3 protein: CASSPRAGSSYEQYF. DNA of the CDR3: TGTGCCAGCTCTCCCAGGGCCGGGAGCTCCTACGAGCAGTACTTC.

The chain has TRBV11-1 and TRBJ2-3, with a possible D match to TRBD2 (6 bases). Germline values: CDR1 SGHAT, CDR2 FQDESV (reference sequence). The CDR3 runs to 14 residues. V dropped 6 bases and J dropped 4 bases, with 14 bases sitting between them. The DNA for the CDR3 is TGTGCCAGCAGGGACCGCTGGGGGGCAGATACGCAGTATTTT. This encodes CASRDRWGADTQYF.

CDR3 in amino acids: CASSLAGQGEAFF. The CDR3 DNA follows: TGTGCCAGCAGTTTAGCGGGACAGGGCGAAGCTTTCTTT. The V call is TRBV12-3 or TRBV12-4, the J call TRBJ1-1; 9 positions match TRBD1. The CDR3 totals 13 residues. The V segment lost 0 bases and the J segment 8 bases; nucleotides outside the gene matches: 1.

In this sample, this clonotype turned up a few times. The chain carries TRBV18 and TRBJ2-7; tentatively, D is TRBD1 or TRBD2 (6 bases each). Trimming removed 0 bases from V and 5 bases from J, with 14 bases in between. Germline V gene sequence: CDR1 KGHSH, CDR2 LQKENI. The CDR3 has 15 residues. Here the CDR3 DNA reads TGTGCCAGCTCACCACCGGTAAACAGGGAGGACGAGCAGTACTTC. It yields the protein CASSPPVNREDEQYF.

The chain combines TRBV29-1 with TRBJ1-5, with D uncertain. Looked up from germline, CDR1 is SQVTM and CDR2 is ANQGSEA. V lost 4 bases and J lost 4, with 8 bases in between. This CDR3 region has 12 residues. CDR3 nucleotide sequence: TGCAGCGTTGGGTTCGGAAATCAGCCCCAGCATTTT. The encoded protein is CSVGFGNQPQHF.

The sample holds a few counts of this clonotype. This chain connects TRBV4-2 to TRBJ2-2; 14 positions agree with TRBD2. Germline CDR1 and CDR2: LGHNA and YNFKEQ. This CDR3 is 17 amino acids long. J was trimmed by 5 bases and V by 5 bases; bases with no gene match: 7. The CDR3 sequence: CASSKGLAGGQTGELFF. CDR3 nucleotides: TGTGCCAGCAGCAAAGGACTAGCGGGAGGTCAGACCGGGGAGCTGTTTTTT.

The chain joins TRBV12-3 or TRBV12-4 to TRBJ2-5; 7 bases agree with TRBD2. With V trimmed by 6 bases and J by 2 bases, 24 bases remained unmatched. This CDR3 spans 20 amino acids. The CDR3 DNA is TGTGCCAGCAGCCCAAATACGGCTTGGGGGGAGGGCCGCGATCAAGAGACCCAGTACTTC. Translating it yields CASSPNTAWGEGRDQETQYF.

This chain joins TRBV11-2 and TRBJ2-5, with 10 positions matching TRBD1. Germline lookup yields CDR1 SGHAT and CDR2 FQNNGV. The trim removed 6 bases at V and 3 bases at J, leaving 7 bases unmatched. The CDR3 loop spans 15 amino acids. This CDR3 reads CASRQPGQGKETQYF. CDR3 coding DNA: TGTGCCAGCAGACAACCGGGACAGGGGAAAGAGACCCAGTACTTC.

This chain links TRBV5-1 with TRBJ2-4, with D hard to call. V dropped 0 bases and J dropped 0 bases, with 13 bases sitting between them. The CDR3 has 17 residues. Germline V gene data show CDR1 as SGHRS and CDR2 as YFSETQ. DNA of the CDR3: TGCGCCAGCAGCTTGGGAGGCGGCCCCCTAGCCAAAAACATTCAGTACTTC. The encoded protein is CASSLGGGPLAKNIQYF.

This clonotype was detected a few times. The V call is TRBV12-3 or TRBV12-4, the J call TRBJ2-3; 10 bases match TRBD1. V dropped 6 bases and J dropped 7; count of bases not matched to a gene: 10. The CDR3 is 15 amino acids. The DNA for the CDR3 is TGTGCCAGCAGCTACCGGGACAGGGGTTGGAATACGCAGTATTTT. It encodes CASSYRDRGWNTQYF.

The rearrangement links TRBV5-1 to TRBJ2-1, with D uncertain. Germline V gene data show CDR1 as SGHRS and CDR2 as YFSETQ. V lost 4 bases and J lost 7, with 18 bases in between. The CDR3 spans 15 residues. Written as DNA, the CDR3 is TGCGCCAGCAGCAAAGGGTCGGCCCCAAGGAATGAGCAGTTCTTC. It encodes CASSKGSAPRNEQFF.

The chain recombines TRBV7-9 with TRBJ2-1; weak D call: TRBD1 (7 bases). CDR3 length: 15 amino acids. Trimming left V 7 bases short and J 2 bases short, with 15 bases between. CDR1 and CDR2 from the germline V gene are SEHNR and FQNEAQ (reference sequence). The CDR3 bases are TGTGCCAGCAACAGTCAGGGGGAGGCCTACAATGAGCAGTTCTTC. Translating gives CASNSQGEAYNEQFF.

This clonotype was seen at least ten times. The rearrangement links TRBV7-2 to TRBJ2-4; 7 bases match TRBD2. Germline V gene sequence: CDR1 SGHTA, CDR2 FQGNSA. The trim removed 6 bases at V and 9 bases at J, leaving 8 bases unmatched. This CDR3 has 13 amino acids. DNA of the CDR3: TGTGCCAGCAGACGCGCTAGCGGTAGCATTCAGTACTTC. Encoded protein: CASRRASGSIQYF.

This clonotype has just a few counts. The J gene is TRBJ2-5, the V gene TRBV5-1; D remains unclear. Trimming removed 4 bases from V and 5 bases from J, with 15 bases in between. The germline CDR1 and CDR2 sequences are SGHRS and YFSETQ. CDR3 length equals 14 residues. The CDR3 reads CASSRKIRAETQYF. CDR3 coding DNA: TGCGCCAGCAGCCGAAAAATCCGGGCGGAGACCCAGTACTTC. Full variable domain (rest looked up from reference TRBV5-1 and TRBJ2-5): KAGVTQTPRYLIKTRGQQVTLSCSPISGHRSVSWYQQTPGQGLQFLFEYFSETQRNKGNFPGRFSGRQFSNSRSEMNVSTLELGDSALYLCASSRKIRAETQYFGPGTRLLVL.

This clonotype was counted many times. The chain has TRBV12-5 and TRBJ1-2; 10 positions match TRBD1. This CDR3 spans 15 amino acids. Germline V gene sequence: CDR1 LGHNT, CDR2 FRNRAP. V was pared by 6 bases and J by 5 bases, with 9 bases of the junction left unmatched. CDR3 nucleotides: TGTGCTAGTGGCGACCCGACAGGGGGCTTTTATGGCTACACCTTC. It is translated as CASGDPTGGFYGYTF.

This clonotype showed up just once. The gene calls are TRBV6-5 and TRBJ2-5; TRBD2 is a possible D gene (5 bases). The CDR3 runs 13 residues. V lost 6 bases to trimming and J lost 5 bases, with 13 bases between them. Germline V gene sequence: CDR1 MNHEY, CDR2 SVGAGI. This CDR3 is CASSYKRRETQYF. The CDR3 region has the DNA TGTGCCAGCAGCTACAAACGGAGGGAGACCCAGTACTTC.

This clonotype showed up many times. V is TRBV29-1 and J is TRBJ2-1; the D gene is possibly TRBD1 (5 bases). The CDR3 is 15 residues long. V was clipped by 4 bases and J by 2 bases, with 15 bases between them. The germline gives CDR1 SQVTM, CDR2 ANQGSEA. The CDR3 is CSVATGQGAYNEQFF. CDR3 bases: TGCAGCGTTGCAACAGGCCAAGGAGCCTACAATGAGCAGTTCTTC.

The chain is built from TRBV2 and TRBJ2-1, with 10 positions matching TRBD2. This CDR3 has 14 amino acids. The junction had 7 bases not matched to a gene; V was cut back by 10 bases and J by 4 bases. Germline lookup yields CDR1 SNHLY and CDR2 FYNNEI. This CDR3 reads CAIEGLAMYNEQFF. CDR3 nucleotides: TGTGCCATCGAGGGACTAGCGATGTACAATGAGCAGTTCTTC.

The chain employs TRBV5-1 and TRBJ1-4; weak D call: TRBD1 (6 bases). The CDR3 runs to 14 residues. Between the trimmed V and J ends, which lost 0 bases and 8 bases, there was a span of 11 bases. The germline gives CDR1 SGHRS, CDR2 YFSETQ. CDR3 amino acids: CASSLAWTDEKLFF. CDR3 sequence (DNA): TGCGCCAGCAGCTTGGCCTGGACAGACGAAAAACTGTTTTTT.